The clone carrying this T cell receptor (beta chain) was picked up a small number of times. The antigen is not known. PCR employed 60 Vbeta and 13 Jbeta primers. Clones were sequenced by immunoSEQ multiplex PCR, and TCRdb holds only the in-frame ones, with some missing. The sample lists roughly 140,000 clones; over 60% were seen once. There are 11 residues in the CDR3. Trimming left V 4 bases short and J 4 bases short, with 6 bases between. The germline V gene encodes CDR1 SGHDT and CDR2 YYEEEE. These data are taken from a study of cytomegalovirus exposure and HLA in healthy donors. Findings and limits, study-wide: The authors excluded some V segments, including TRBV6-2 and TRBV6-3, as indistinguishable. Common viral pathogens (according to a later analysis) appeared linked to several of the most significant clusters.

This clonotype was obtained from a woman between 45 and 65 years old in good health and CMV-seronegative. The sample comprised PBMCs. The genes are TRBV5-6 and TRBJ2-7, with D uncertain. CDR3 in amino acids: CASSHKYEQYF. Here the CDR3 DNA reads TGTGCCAGCAGCCACAAGTACGAGCAGTACTTC.